This TCR beta chain emerged from a study of cytotoxic CD8 clonotypes in ibrutinib-treated CLL. Sequenced by immunoSEQ multiplex PCR; TCRdb stores in-frame clones only, minus some. The sample has some 350,000 clones, under 70% seen once. Trimming took 5 bases from V and 5 from J; bases not matched to a gene: 11. Germline V lookup: CDR1 SGHVS, CDR2 FNYEAQ. This CDR3 contains 15 residues. Sequenced here: PBMCs, sampled after 36 months of ibrutinib treatment. This TCR was recovered from a human donor with chronic lymphocytic leukemia. The chain uses TRBV7-6 and TRBJ2-5, with 7 bases lining up with TRBD1. CDR3 region: CASSPKGASYETQYF. CDR3 bases: TGTGCCAGCAGCCCGAAGGGGGCTAGCTACGAGACCCAGTACTTC.